The next 18 T cell receptor beta chains were all read from a single sample in a study of blood T cell repertoires in COVID-19. TCRdb's copy holds only in-frame clones and misses some; the assay was immunoSEQ multiplex PCR. The sample consists of 160,000 or so clones, approximately 88% of them appearing once. Source material: peripheral blood. The receptors shown here come from a woman between 50 and 59 years old with acute or convalescent COVID-19.

The chain combines TRBV6-5 with TRBJ1-2, with a possible D match to TRBD1 (5 bases). This CDR3 spans 14 amino acids. Trimming cost V 4 bases and J 7 bases, with 16 bases left between them. The germline V gene has CDR1 MNHEY and CDR2 SVGAGI. CDR3 amino acids: CASSSLDTLRGYTF. CDR3 nucleotides: TGTGCCAGCAGTTCCCTGGACACCCTTCGTGGCTACACCTTC.

This clone was recorded a few times. The rearrangement links TRBV7-9 to TRBJ2-2; the match to TRBD2 covers 8 bases. Germline lookup yields CDR1 SEHNR and CDR2 FQNEAQ (reference sequence). The CDR3 covers 16 residues. Germline trimming cut 8 bases from V and 5 bases from J; bases unmatched to any gene: 13. The CDR3 DNA reads as TGTGCCAGCCGCCGGTCGGGACTAGTCGTAACCGGGGAGCTGTTTTTT. This codes for CASRRSGLVVTGELFF.

The gene calls are TRBV18 and TRBJ2-2; 7 positions match TRBD2. Per germline, CDR1 KGHSH and CDR2 LQKENI. The V segment lost 3 bases and the J segment 7 bases; nucleotides outside the gene matches: 11. This CDR3 spans 16 amino acids. CDR3 in amino acids: CASSPLAEITGGELFF. The CDR3 DNA sequence: TGTGCCAGCTCACCCCTAGCGGAAATAACCGGCGGGGAGCTGTTTTTT.

The J gene is TRBJ1-2, the V gene TRBV11-2; no clear D gene. Trimming cost V 1 base and J 7 bases, with 10 bases left between them. CDR3 length: 13 amino acids. The germline V gene encodes CDR1 SGHAT and CDR2 FQNNGV. CDR3 bases: TGTGCCAGCAGCTTAGGAGGAAGGTCTGGCTACACCTTC. Amino acid sequence: CASSLGGRSGYTF. Looking up the rest from reference TRBV11-2 and TRBJ1-2 gives the full variable domain: EAGVAQSPRYKIIEKRQSVAFWCNPISGHATLYWYQQILGQGPKLLIQFQNNGVVDDSQLPKDRFSAERLKGVDSTLKIQPAKLEDSAVYLCASSLGGRSGYTFGSGTRLTVV.

Written as DNA, the CDR3 is TGCGCCAGCAGCTTGGCCCCTAGCGGGCCCAGCCTAGAGACCCAGTACTTC. Its protein is CASSLAPSGPSLETQYF. The rearrangement uses TRBV5-1 and TRBJ2-5; 8 nucleotides line up with TRBD2. Per the germline V gene, CDR1 is SGHRS and CDR2 is YFSETQ. The CDR3 has 17 amino acids. V trimming: 0 bases; J trimming: 4 bases; junction bases outside the gene matches: 11.

The gene calls are TRBV12-3 or TRBV12-4 and TRBJ2-7; unclear D gene. The V end was cut by 3 bases, the J end by 4 bases, with 7 bases between. CDR3 size: 12 residues. CDR3: CASSFWQYEQYF. For the CDR3, the DNA is TGTGCCAGCAGTTTCTGGCAGTACGAGCAGTACTTC.

This rearrangement joins TRBV3-1 (or the pseudogene TRBV3-2) to TRBJ1-2; D is ambiguous. Trimming pared 3 bases from V and 6 bases from J, leaving 8 bases between. Per the germline V gene, CDR1 is LGHDT and CDR2 is YNNKEL (reference sequence). The CDR3 runs 12 residues. The CDR3 region is CASSHSQDGYTF. The CDR3 nucleotides are TGTGCCAGCAGCCACTCTCAGGATGGCTACACCTTC.

V gene TRBV19 combines with J gene TRBJ1-5; D is perhaps TRBD1 (5 bases). V lost 4 bases, J lost 4 bases, and 11 bases lay in between. Germline values: CDR1 LNHDA, CDR2 SQIVND (reference sequence). The CDR3 has 14 residues. CDR3 sequence (DNA): TGTGCCAGTAGTACGGGACTGATAAATCAGCCCCAGCATTTT. Amino acids: CASSTGLINQPQHF.

The rearrangement uses TRBV30 and TRBJ2-7, with 7 bases identical to TRBD1. J was trimmed by 1 base and V by 2 bases; bases with no gene match: 14. Germline V gives CDR1 GTSNPN, CDR2 SVGIG (reference sequence). The CDR3 spans 17 residues. The CDR3 DNA follows: TGTGCCTGGAGTCCTTATCGGACAGGCCTACTTTCCTACGAGCAGTACTTC. As protein: CAWSPYRTGLLSYEQYF.

The chain has TRBV7-2 and TRBJ2-1, with 9 bases identical to TRBD2. The CDR3 totals 15 residues. V lost 1 base, J lost 5 bases, and 3 bases stayed unmatched. From germline, CDR1 is SGHTA and CDR2 FQGNSA. CDR3 loop: CASSLVGTSHNEQFF. The CDR3 coding sequence is TGTGCCAGCAGCTTAGTGGGGACTAGCCACAATGAGCAGTTCTTC.

The chain couples TRBV7-3 to TRBJ1-2; D is uncertain. In germline, CDR1 is SGHTA, CDR2 FQGTGA. CDR3 size: 11 residues. V was trimmed by 5 bases and J by 8 bases, leaving 9 bases between them. The CDR3 is CASSIRRGYTF. CDR3 nucleotide sequence: TGTGCCAGCAGCATCCGGAGGGGCTACACCTTC.

The chain joins TRBV2 to TRBJ2-7, with 11 bases aligning to TRBD1. Germline lookup yields CDR1 SNHLY and CDR2 FYNNEI. Unmatched junction bases numbered 4, after V lost 7 bases and J lost 2 bases. This CDR3 spans 14 amino acids. The CDR3 region has the DNA TGTGCCAGCAAGATGGGACAGGGGGCCTACGAGCAGTACTTC. Residues: CASKMGQGAYEQYF.

This chain links TRBV19 with TRBJ1-2, with TRBD1 matching 7 bases. With 4 bases clipped from V and 2 bases from J, the junction kept 4 bases outside the gene matches. The CDR3 sequence is 14 residues long. Per germline, CDR1 LNHDA and CDR2 SQIVND (reference sequence). The CDR3 protein is CASSRQGTNYGYTF. The CDR3 nucleotides read TGTGCCAGTAGTAGACAGGGCACAAACTATGGCTACACCTTC.

The gene calls are TRBV30 and TRBJ2-3, with D perhaps TRBD1 (6 bases). Trimming cost V 8 bases and J 0 bases, with 12 bases left between them. Looked up from germline, CDR1 is GTSNPN and CDR2 is SVGIG (reference sequence). CDR3 length: 13 residues. The CDR3 DNA reads TGTGCCCGGGGCGGACAGAGCACAGATACGCAGTATTTT. Protein product: CARGGQSTDTQYF.

The CDR3 DNA reads as TGTGCCAGCAGCTCCGGGTTGGCAGACAATGAGCAGTTCTTC. Its translation is CASSSGLADNEQFF. The V gene is TRBV7-9, the J gene TRBJ2-1; D is uncertain. CDR1 is SEHNR, CDR2 FQNEAQ, per germline (reference sequence). The CDR3 contains 14 residues. V was trimmed by 4 bases and J by 5 bases, leaving 12 bases between them. Filled out from reference TRBV7-9 and TRBJ2-1, the complete variable domain reads DTGVSQNPRHKITKRGQNVTFRCDPISEHNRLYWYRQTLGQGPEFLTYFQNEAQLEKSRLLSDRFSAERPKGSFSTLEIQRTEQGDSAMYLCASSSGLADNEQFFGPGTRLTVL.

This clone was seen more than once but under ten times. V usage is TRBV12-3 or TRBV12-4 and J usage is TRBJ2-5; a weak D match, TRBD2 (5 bases). The V gene lost 7 bases and the J gene lost 2 bases, with 11 bases spanning the gap. There are 13 residues in the CDR3. CDR3 nucleotide sequence: TGTGCCAGCAACAACGGGATTCAAGAGACCCAGTACTTC. As protein: CASNNGIQETQYF.

The chain carries TRBV6-6 and TRBJ2-1; TRBD2 matches 8 bases. The CDR3 has 16 residues. The V and J ends lost 0 bases and 9 bases, in that order; junction bases with no gene match: 10. Germline V gene data show CDR1 as MNHNY and CDR2 as SVGAGI (reference sequence). CDR3 residues: CASSYSRAGDNIEQFF. The CDR3 nucleotides read TGTGCCAGCAGTTACTCGAGAGCGGGAGATAATATTGAGCAGTTCTTC.

This clone turned up a few times. CDR3 residues: CASSQQPRGEKLFF. CDR3 DNA: TGTGCCAGCAGCCAACAGCCACGGGGTGAAAAACTGTTTTTT. J is TRBJ1-4 and V is TRBV3-1 (or the pseudogene TRBV3-2); the D is unclear. This CDR3 region has 14 residues. Germline CDR1 reads LGHDT; CDR2 reads YNNKEL (reference sequence). V was clipped by 2 bases and J by 7 bases, with 11 bases between them.